This TCR beta chain was recovered during a study of PD-1 blockade in classical Hodgkin lymphoma. Clones were sequenced by immunoSEQ multiplex PCR, and TCRdb holds only the in-frame ones, with some missing. The table shows about 9,700 clones, with around four fifths occurring only once. Concerning this clone itself: Its antigen is as yet unknown.

Study conclusions and caveats: By C4D1, CD4+ diversity increased significantly, especially in complete responders.

V lost 0 bases to trimming and J lost 1 base, with 4 bases between them. Germline assignment: CDR1 SGHTS and CDR2 YDEGEE. The CDR3 spans 13 residues. Time point reported: cycle 4 day 1 (C4D1), after around six weeks of nivolumab. Brentuximab vedotin exposure varied among the patients, all of whom had relapsed after autologous stem cell transplantation. The specimen comprised peripheral blood mononuclear cells (PBMCs), sampled before the fourth cycle of nivolumab. The clonotype comes from a human donor with classical Hodgkin lymphoma. The V call is TRBV5-8, the J call TRBJ1-2; D unresolved. The CDR3 region is CASSLDINYGYTF. The CDR3 nucleotides read TGTGCCAGCAGCTTGGATATTAACTATGGCTACACCTTC.